The 13 T cell receptor beta chains listed next were all sequenced from one sample in a study of OX40 agonist ivuxolimab in advanced cancers. Library preparation used the immunoSEQ multiplex PCR assay. Held by TCRdb, this immuneACCESS table contains in-frame sequences only and omits some clones. Under half of the omission traces to an unresolved V gene where checked; the cause of the rest is unknown. The sample profile shows 20,000 to 30,000 clones; approximately 91% of them were found once. The ten largest clonotypes hold around 49% of the sample. The material was CD4+ or CD8+ T cells sorted from blood, obtained in a trial of the OX40 agonist ivuxolimab. Source of these receptors: an adult with an advanced solid tumor such as melanoma, head and neck, liver or kidney cancer.

J is TRBJ2-5 and V is TRBV7-2; D is undetermined. Germline CDR1 reads SGHTA; CDR2 reads FQGNSA. The CDR3 has 14 amino acids. V was pared by 5 bases and J by 5 bases, with 15 bases between. The CDR3 spells CASSPSSASETQYF. CDR3 nucleotide sequence: TGTGCCAGCAGCCCCTCCTCCGCTAGTGAGACCCAGTACTTC.

The chain employs TRBV7-9 and TRBJ1-3; 10 bases align to TRBD1. Germline CDR1 SEHNR, CDR2 FQNEAQ (reference sequence). The CDR3 spans 16 residues. V lost 5 bases, J lost 4 bases, and 8 bases stayed unmatched. CDR3 DNA: TGTGCCAGCAGCGGGGCGGACAGGGGGAAAGGAAACACCATATATTTT. This codes for CASSGADRGKGNTIYF.

V usage is TRBV4-1 and J usage is TRBJ2-1, with 7 positions matching TRBD2. This CDR3 region has 17 residues. Germline V lookup: CDR1 MGHRA, CDR2 YSYEKL. The V and J ends lost 4 bases and 3 bases, in that order; junction bases with no gene match: 12. CDR3 coding DNA: TGCGCCAGCAGCCCCCTGAGCGGCGGGGGATTCTACAATGAGCAGTTCTTC. This codes for CASSPLSGGGFYNEQFF.

CDR3 in amino acids: CASSHRQADNQPQHF. CDR3 sequence (DNA): TGCGCCAGCAGCCACCGACAGGCCGACAATCAGCCCCAGCATTTT. V is TRBV4-1 and J is TRBJ1-5; TRBD1 is a possible D gene (6 bases). Per the germline V gene, CDR1 is MGHRA and CDR2 is YSYEKL. V lost 3 bases to trimming and J lost 3 bases, with 12 bases between them. The length of the CDR3 is 15 residues.

The chain has TRBV30 and TRBJ2-7; 7 bases align to TRBD1. Per the germline V gene, CDR1 is GTSNPN and CDR2 is SVGIG (reference sequence). The CDR3 extends over 13 amino acids. Trimming cost V 0 bases and J 5 bases; bases outside gene matches: 4. The CDR3 DNA reads as TGTGCCTGGAGTGTGACGCAGGGGGACGAGCAGTACTTC. The encoded protein is CAWSVTQGDEQYF.

The CDR3 is CASSLAQRPFGQVATEAFF. CDR3 nucleotide sequence: TGTGCCAGCAGCTTAGCTCAGAGACCCTTCGGACAGGTGGCCACTGAAGCTTTCTTT. The chain carries TRBV7-6 and TRBJ1-1; 7 bases are a match to TRBD1. The V and J ends lost 0 bases and 4 bases, in that order; junction bases with no gene match: 17. CDR1 SGHVS and CDR2 FNYEAQ come from the germline V gene. This CDR3 has 19 amino acids.

This clone was recorded only once. The chain has TRBV5-6 and TRBJ2-2; D unresolved. The CDR3 is 15 amino acids. Germline V lookup: CDR1 SGHDT, CDR2 YYEEEE. Between the trimmed V and J ends, which lost 6 bases and 0 bases, there was a span of 12 bases. The CDR3 protein is CASTLDRTNTGELFF. CDR3 nucleotides: TGTGCCAGCACTCTGGACCGGACGAACACCGGGGAGCTGTTTTTT.

The chain recombines TRBV18 with TRBJ2-7, with TRBD2 matching 8 bases. The CDR3 totals 15 residues. Trimming at V came to 4 bases and at J to 2 bases, leaving 7 bases not matched to a gene. Germline V gene lookup returns CDR1 KGHSH and CDR2 LQKENI. Here the CDR3 DNA reads TGTGCCAGCTCACTTACCGGGGGACTAGCCTACGAGCAGTACTTC. It encodes CASSLTGGLAYEQYF.

The CDR3 bases are TGCGCCAGCAGCTCCGGACAGGGCTGGTCTGAAGCTTTCTTT. Protein product: CASSSGQGWSEAFF. This chain joins TRBV5-1 and TRBJ1-1, with 8 bases aligning to TRBD1. CDR1 SGHRS and CDR2 YFSETQ come from the germline V gene. The CDR3 loop spans 14 amino acids. V gave up 3 bases and J gave up 6 bases; unmatched junction bases: 7.

The chain carries TRBV5-1 and TRBJ1-4; D unclear. CDR3 length equals 15 residues. V dropped 3 bases and J dropped 0 bases, with 9 bases sitting between them. Germline values: CDR1 SGHRS, CDR2 YFSETQ. DNA for the CDR3: TGCGCCAGCAGCTCCGACCTTGCAACTAATGAAAAACTGTTTTTT. Its translation: CASSSDLATNEKLFF.

The chain has TRBV10-2 and TRBJ2-3; D unclear. Germline V CDR1 and CDR2: WSHSY, SAAADI. The CDR3 is 12 residues long. Trimming pared 3 bases from V and 5 bases from J, leaving 6 bases between. CDR3 sequence reads: CASSDGRDTQYF. DNA for the CDR3: TGCGCCAGCAGTGACGGACGAGATACGCAGTATTTT.

The chain carries TRBV10-2 and TRBJ2-3; 9 positions match TRBD2. V lost 7 bases to trimming and J lost 6 bases; unmatched junction nucleotides: 11. This CDR3 is 15 amino acids long. Looked up from germline, CDR1 is WSHSY and CDR2 is SAAADI. CDR3: CASTPGSGGFDTQYF. The CDR3 region has the DNA TGCGCCAGCACCCCCGGAAGCGGGGGGTTCGATACGCAGTATTTT.

The chain employs TRBV28 and TRBJ2-7, with 7 bases lining up with TRBD1. V was clipped by 8 bases and J by 5 bases; unmatched bases: 21. From germline, CDR1 is MDHEN and CDR2 SYDVKM. CDR3 length: 17 amino acids. This CDR3 is CASSAPNSGTALHEQYF. CDR3 DNA: TGTGCCAGCTCTGCCCCCAACTCCGGGACAGCCCTGCACGAGCAGTACTTC. Looking up the rest from reference TRBV28 and TRBJ2-7 gives the full variable domain: DVKVTQSSRYLVKRTGEKVFLECVQDMDHENMFWYRQDPGLGLRLIYFSYDVKMKEKGDIPEGYSVSREKKERFSLILESASTNQTSMYLCASSAPNSGTALHEQYFGPGTRLTVT.